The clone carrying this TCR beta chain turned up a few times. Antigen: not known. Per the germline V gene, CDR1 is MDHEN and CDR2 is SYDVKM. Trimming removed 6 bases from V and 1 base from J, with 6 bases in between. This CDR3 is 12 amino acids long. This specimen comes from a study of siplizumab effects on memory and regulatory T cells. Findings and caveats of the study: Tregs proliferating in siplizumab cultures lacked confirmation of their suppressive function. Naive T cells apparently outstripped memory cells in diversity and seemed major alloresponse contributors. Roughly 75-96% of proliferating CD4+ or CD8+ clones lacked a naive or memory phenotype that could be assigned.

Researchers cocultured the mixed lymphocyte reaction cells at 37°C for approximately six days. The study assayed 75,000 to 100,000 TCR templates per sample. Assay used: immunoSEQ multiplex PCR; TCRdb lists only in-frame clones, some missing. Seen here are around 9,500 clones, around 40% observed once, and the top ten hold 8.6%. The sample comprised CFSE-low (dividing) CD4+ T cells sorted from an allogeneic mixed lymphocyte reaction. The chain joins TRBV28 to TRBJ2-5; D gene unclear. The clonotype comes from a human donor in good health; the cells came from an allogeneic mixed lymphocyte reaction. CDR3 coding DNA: TGTGCCAGCAGCCCCCCCCAAGAGACCCAGTACTTC. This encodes CASSPPQETQYF.